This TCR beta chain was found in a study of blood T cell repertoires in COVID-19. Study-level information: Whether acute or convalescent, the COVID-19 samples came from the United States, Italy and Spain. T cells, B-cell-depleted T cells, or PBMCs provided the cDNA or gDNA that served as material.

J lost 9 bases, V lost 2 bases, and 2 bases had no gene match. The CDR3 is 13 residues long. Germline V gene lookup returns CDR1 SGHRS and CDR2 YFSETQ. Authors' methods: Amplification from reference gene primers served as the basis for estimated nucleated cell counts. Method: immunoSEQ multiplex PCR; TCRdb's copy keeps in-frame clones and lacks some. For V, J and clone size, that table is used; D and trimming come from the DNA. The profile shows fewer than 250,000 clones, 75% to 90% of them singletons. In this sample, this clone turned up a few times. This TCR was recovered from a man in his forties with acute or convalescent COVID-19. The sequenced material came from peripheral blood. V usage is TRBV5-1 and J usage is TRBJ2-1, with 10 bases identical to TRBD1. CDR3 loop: CASSLGQGVEQFF. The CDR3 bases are TGCGCCAGCAGCTTAGGACAGGGGGTTGAGCAGTTCTTC.